One and the same sample provided the 19 T cell receptor beta chains below, sequenced in a study of cytomegalovirus exposure and HLA in healthy donors. Method: immunoSEQ multiplex PCR; TCRdb's copy keeps in-frame clones and lacks some. The sample includes about 160,000 clones, around nine tenths of them seen just once. The sample comprised PBMCs. The receptors were gathered from a woman aged 18-30 years in good health and CMV-seronegative.

V is TRBV27 and J is TRBJ2-1; D is perhaps TRBD2 (6 bases). The CDR3 is 14 residues long. Looked up from germline, CDR1 is MNHEY and CDR2 is SMNVEV (reference sequence). V was pared by 5 bases and J by 0 bases, with 8 bases between. The CDR3 loop is CASSRESSYNEQFF. CDR3 nucleotides: TGTGCCAGCAGTCGGGAGAGCTCCTACAATGAGCAGTTCTTC.

J is TRBJ1-5 and V is TRBV4-1; D uncertain. V lost 1 base and J lost 6, with 7 bases in between. The germline V gene encodes CDR1 MGHRA and CDR2 YSYEKL. CDR3 length: 13 amino acids. As DNA, the CDR3 is TGCGCCAGCAGCCAAGTTGTACTTCAGCCCCAGCATTTT. This sequence encodes CASSQVVLQPQHF.

The V and J genes are TRBV5-1 and TRBJ1-2; TRBD1 aligns across 7 bases. V gave up 0 bases and J gave up 11 bases; unmatched junction bases: 7. CDR3 length: 13 residues. CDR1 and CDR2 (germline): SGHRS, YFSETQ. CDR3 in amino acids: CASSLGVQGRYTF. CDR3 sequence (DNA): TGCGCCAGCAGCTTGGGAGTACAGGGGAGGTACACCTTC.

The CDR3 here is CASGRVAHTDTQYF. CDR3 DNA: TGTGCCAGTGGGAGGGTTGCACACACAGATACGCAGTATTTT. The chain employs TRBV19 and TRBJ2-3; 7 positions match TRBD2. J lost 2 bases, V lost 8 bases, and 7 bases had no gene match. Germline CDR1 reads LNHDA; CDR2 reads SQIVND (reference sequence). The CDR3 runs to 14 residues.

V is TRBV6-4 and J is TRBJ2-3, with D perhaps matching TRBD2 (5 bases). Trimming cost V 0 bases and J 4 bases, with 11 bases left between them. CDR3 length: 15 amino acids. The germline gives CDR1 MRHNA, CDR2 SNTAGT. This CDR3 is CASSDSKGVADTQYF. CDR3 in DNA: TGTGCCAGCAGTGACTCGAAGGGAGTAGCAGATACGCAGTATTTT.

The V call is TRBV5-6, the J call TRBJ2-1, with 9 bases lining up with TRBD2. Germline CDR1 SGHDT, CDR2 YYEEEE. The CDR3 runs to 15 residues. The V gene end was trimmed by 4 bases and the J gene end by 2 bases; junction bases not matched to a gene: 4. CDR3: CASSLLAGTYNEQFF. In nucleotides, the CDR3 is TGTGCCAGCAGCCTGCTAGCGGGGACCTACAATGAGCAGTTCTTC.

The chain couples TRBV6-5 to TRBJ1-2; 8 positions agree with TRBD1. Germline CDR1 and CDR2: MNHEY and SVGAGI. The V gene end was trimmed by 6 bases and the J gene end by 8 bases; junction bases not matched to a gene: 11. The CDR3 is made up of 14 amino acids. The CDR3 spells CASSPGAGGLGYTF. CDR3 nucleotides: TGTGCCAGCAGCCCCGGGGCAGGGGGCTTGGGCTACACCTTC.

The chain uses TRBV19 and TRBJ2-1; the D gene is possibly TRBD2 (5 bases). There are 17 residues in the CDR3. V was trimmed by 5 bases and J by 7 bases, leaving 24 bases between them. In germline, CDR1 is LNHDA, CDR2 SQIVND (reference sequence). The CDR3 reads CASSQFFVSGRGNEQFF. CDR3 nucleotide sequence: TGTGCCAGTAGTCAATTCTTTGTGAGCGGCAGAGGGAATGAGCAGTTCTTC. Variable domain in full (rest from reference TRBV19 and TRBJ2-1): DGGITQSPKYLFRKEGQNVTLSCEQNLNHDAMYWYRQDPGQGLRLIYYSQIVNDFQKGDIAEGYSVSREKKESFPLTVTSAQKNPTAFYLCASSQFFVSGRGNEQFFGPGTRLTVL.

The gene calls are TRBV3-2 and TRBJ2-5; no check of the table's D call, TRBD1, against the DNA was made. TRBV3-2 is a listed pseudogene. This CDR3 spans 9 amino acids. CDR3: CASRTEVYF. CDR3 coding DNA: TGTGCCAGCCGGACAGAAGTGTACTTC.

The rearrangement uses TRBV29-1 and TRBJ2-7; TRBD1 matches at 8 bases. The CDR3 length is 14 residues. V trimming: 6 bases; J trimming: 0 bases; junction bases outside the gene matches: 7. Germline V gene lookup returns CDR1 SQVTM and CDR2 ANQGSEA. For the CDR3, the DNA is TGCAGCGTCCTCGGGACAGGAGCCTCCTACGAGCAGTACTTC. Protein sequence: CSVLGTGASYEQYF.

The chain has TRBV5-1 and TRBJ1-1; no firm D call. CDR3 length: 13 residues. Trimming removed 5 bases at V and 0 bases at J, with 8 bases between. CDR1 is SGHRS, CDR2 YFSETQ, per germline. The chain's CDR3 is CASSSLLNTEAFF. CDR3 nucleotides: TGCGCCAGCAGTTCTCTCTTGAACACTGAAGCTTTCTTT. The full variable domain, completed using reference TRBV5-1 and TRBJ1-1, is KAGVTQTPRYLIKTRGQQVTLSCSPISGHRSVSWYQQTPGQGLQFLFEYFSETQRNKGNFPGRFSGRQFSNSRSEMNVSTLELGDSALYLCASSSLLNTEAFFGQGTRLTVV.

This sequence joins TRBV5-1 and TRBJ1-1; TRBD1 is a possible D gene (5 bases). V lost 4 bases, J lost 3 bases, and 22 bases lay in between. This CDR3 region has 17 residues. CDR1 SGHRS and CDR2 YFSETQ come from the germline V gene. The CDR3 nucleotides read TGCGCCAGCAGCCCCCTTAGGGGCGGAAGGAGATACACTGAAGCTTTCTTT. Residues: CASSPLRGGRRYTEAFF.

The genes are TRBV4-3 and TRBJ2-2, with D perhaps TRBD1 (5 bases). Germline CDR1 LGHNA, CDR2 YSLEER. V lost 0 bases and J 0 bases, leaving 14 bases between the germline ends. This CDR3 has 18 residues. The CDR3, as DNA: TGCGCCAGCAGCCAAGAAAGTAGCAGGGTCGCGAACACCGGGGAGCTGTTTTTT. Translating it yields CASSQESSRVANTGELFF.

The V and J genes are TRBV25-1 and TRBJ1-4; D is possibly TRBD1 (5 bases). The V gene lost 4 bases and the J gene lost 10 bases, with 19 bases spanning the gap. The germline V gene encodes CDR1 MGHDK and CDR2 SYGVNS. The CDR3 is 15 amino acids. CDR3 in DNA: TGTGCCAGCAGTGCCCCCGGGACGGCGGGAGGAAAACTGTTTTTT. Its protein product is CASSAPGTAGGKLFF. Filled out from reference TRBV25-1 and TRBJ1-4, the complete variable domain reads EADIYQTPRYLVIGTGKKITLECSQTMGHDKMYWYQQDPGMELHLIHYSYGVNSTEKGDLSSESTVSRIRTEHFPLTLESARPSHTSQYLCASSAPGTAGGKLFFGSGTQLSVL.

The chain links TRBV11-3 to TRBJ2-1; unclear D gene. This CDR3 comprises 15 residues. The germline CDR1 and CDR2 sequences are SGHNT and YENEEA. V was clipped by 1 base and J by 0 bases, with 7 bases between them. In DNA form, the CDR3 reads TGTGCCAGCAGCTTAGGTCAGTTCTCCTACAATGAGCAGTTCTTC. Translated: CASSLGQFSYNEQFF.

This clone was detected once. V usage is TRBV4-1 and J usage is TRBJ1-3, with TRBD1 matching over 7 bases. Germline V gene sequence: CDR1 MGHRA, CDR2 YSYEKL. CDR3 size: 15 residues. J was trimmed by 4 bases and V by 4 bases; bases with no gene match: 7. The CDR3 coding sequence is TGCGCCAGCAGCCGCGGACAGGTAGAAGGAAACACCATATATTTT. This codes for CASSRGQVEGNTIYF.

The V gene is TRBV30, the J gene TRBJ2-6; TRBD1 matches 12 bases. The junction had 7 bases not matched to a gene; V was cut back by 0 bases and J by 4 bases. Germline CDR1 GTSNPN, CDR2 SVGIG (reference sequence). The CDR3 contains 18 residues. The CDR3 is CAWSVLGQGARGANVLTF. DNA for the CDR3: TGTGCCTGGAGTGTATTGGGACAGGGGGCACGCGGGGCCAACGTCCTGACTTTC.

V is TRBV10-2 and J is TRBJ1-1; no clear D. This CDR3 contains 12 residues. Trimming pared 8 bases from V and 6 bases from J, leaving 13 bases between. CDR1 is WSHSY and CDR2 is SAAADI in the germline V gene. For the CDR3, the DNA is TGCGCCAGCTGCCCAAGCCGCGCTGAAGCTTTCTTT. Translating it yields CASCPSRAEAFF.

J is TRBJ2-1 and V is TRBV5-1; D may be TRBD1 (6 bases). The ends were cut back, 3 bases at V and 6 bases at J, with 10 bases in the middle. The CDR3 spans 13 residues. The germline CDR1 and CDR2 sequences are SGHRS and YFSETQ. In nucleotides, the CDR3 is TGCGCCAGCAGCTCAGACAGGCTCAATGAGCAGTTCTTC. This codes for CASSSDRLNEQFF.